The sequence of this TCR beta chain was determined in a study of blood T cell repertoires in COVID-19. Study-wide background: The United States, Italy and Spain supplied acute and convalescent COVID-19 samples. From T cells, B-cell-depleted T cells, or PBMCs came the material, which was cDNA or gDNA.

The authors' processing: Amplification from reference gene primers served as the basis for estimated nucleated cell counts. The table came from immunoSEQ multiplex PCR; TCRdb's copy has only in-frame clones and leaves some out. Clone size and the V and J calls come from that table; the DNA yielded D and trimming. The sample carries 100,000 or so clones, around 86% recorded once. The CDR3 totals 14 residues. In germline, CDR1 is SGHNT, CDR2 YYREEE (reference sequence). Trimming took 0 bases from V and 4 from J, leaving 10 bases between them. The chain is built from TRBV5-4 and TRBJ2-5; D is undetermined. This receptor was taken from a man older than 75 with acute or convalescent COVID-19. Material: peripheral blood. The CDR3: CASSLGSMRETQYF. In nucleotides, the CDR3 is TGTGCCAGCAGCTTGGGAAGCATGCGAGAGACCCAGTACTTC.